A selection of T cell receptor beta chains follows, all from one sample in a study of blood T cell repertoires in COVID-19. TCRdb's table, derived via immunoSEQ multiplex PCR, lists solely in-frame clones and lacks some. This sample carries some 52,000 clones, about 85% of them seen once, and the ten largest clones take about 2.7%. The sequenced sample consisted of peripheral blood. Every receptor here comes from a man aged 50 to 59 with acute or convalescent COVID-19. The CDR3 runs from the conserved cysteine through the conserved F or W. D genes are given only for firm matches. Clone sizes are given selectively: once, few, many, or a class where the clone is expanded.

TRBD1,-,TRBV7-9,TRBJ1-2,TGTGCCAGCAGCCCCGGACAGGGGGCGCCTGGCTACACCTTC,CASSPGQGAPGYTF
TRBD1,few,TRBV6-6,TRBJ1-6,TGTGCCAGCAGTCGACGGACAGGGGTAAACTATAATTCACCCCTCCACTTT,CASSRRTGVNYNSPLHF
TRBD1,-,TRBV2,TRBJ2-4,TGTGCCAGCAGTGAAGGCTGGCCAGGGGGAACCAAAAACATTCAGTACTTC,CASSEGWPGGTKNIQYF
-,-,TRBV12-3/TRBV12-4,TRBJ1-3,TGTGCCAGCACCCCATTCCGAAACACCATATATTTT,CASTPFRNTIYF
TRBD2,-,TRBV19,TRBJ2-4,TGTGCCAGTAGTATCGATCCCCCCGGGACTATCGCCAAAAACATTCAGTACTTC,CASSIDPPGTIAKNIQYF
-,-,TRBV11-2,TRBJ1-6,TGTGCCAGCAGCTTAGATCCAGGGCTTTCACCCCTCCACTTT,CASSLDPGLSPLHF
TRBD2,once,TRBV18,TRBJ2-7,TGTGCCAGCTCACGGGGGCTAGCGGGAGGGCGTCTGGACGAGCAGTACTTC,CASSRGLAGGRLDEQYF
TRBD1,-,TRBV24-1,TRBJ2-1,TGTGCCACCAGTGATCGTACCGGGACAGGGATTGGTGAGCAGTTCTTC,CATSDRTGTGIGEQFF
-,-,TRBV9,TRBJ2-5,TGTGCCAGCAGCGTAGATCCCAATCCAGAGACCCAGTACTTC,CASSVDPNPETQYF
-,-,TRBV4-2,TRBJ2-3,TGTGCCAGCAGCCAAGCGGGCACAGATACGCAGTATTTT,CASSQAGTDTQYF
-,-,TRBV11-3,TRBJ2-7,TGTGCCAGCAGCTTAGGTGCAGGGAAGGGCGAGCAGTACTTC,CASSLGAGKGEQYF
-,few,TRBV24-1,TRBJ1-1,TGTGCCACCAGTGTAACGAGGGCATGGAACACTGAAGCTTTCTTT,CATSVTRAWNTEAFF
-,-,TRBV3-1/TRBV3-2,TRBJ2-3,TGTGCCAGCAGCCAAGATGTTCATTCGGCAGATACGCAGTATTTT,CASSQDVHSADTQYF
-,-,TRBV7-2,TRBJ2-3,TGTGCCAGCAGCTTTAGACGGGATCCGGGTACGCAGTATTTT,CASSFRRDPGTQYF
TRBD2,-,TRBV4-1,TRBJ2-7,TGCGCCAGCAGCCCTCCACTAGCGGACCAGAAGGAGTACGAGCAGTACTTC,CASSPPLADQKEYEQYF
TRBD1,-,TRBV6-6,TRBJ1-1,TGTGCCAGCAGTTCAGGGACCCAGGGGGAATCCCCTGAAGCTTTCTTT,CASSSGTQGESPEAFF
TRBD2,-,TRBV28,TRBJ2-1,TGTGCCAGCAGCCAAGGGACTAACCAAAATGAGCAGTTCTTC,CASSQGTNQNEQFF
TRBD2,-,TRBV5-1,TRBJ2-7,TGCGCCAGCAGCTTGGCTAGCGGGGGCTCCTACGAGCAGTACTTC,CASSLASGGSYEQYF
-,-,TRBV12-3/TRBV12-4,TRBJ1-6,TGTGCCAGCAGAGTTCTAGATTCACCCCTCCACTTT,CASRVLDSPLHF
-,-,TRBV25-1,TRBJ2-1,TGTGCCAGCAGTAAAGACTTGTACAATGAGCAGTTCTTC,CASSKDLYNEQFF
TRBD1,-,TRBV30,TRBJ2-2,TGTGCCTGGAGCGGACAGGGACTCACCGGGGAGCTGTTTTTT,CAWSGQGLTGELFF
-,-,TRBV19,TRBJ1-1,TGTGCCAGTAGTATCTGGGGCCACACTGAAGCTTTCTTT,CASSIWGHTEAFF
TRBD1,once,TRBV18,TRBJ2-7,TGTGCCAGCTCCAACCCCGTTGACAGGGCCTACGAGCAGTACTTC,CASSNPVDRAYEQYF
-,-,TRBV5-8,TRBJ2-5,TGTGCCAGCAGCTCGTGGGGGGAGCACCAAGAGACCCAGTACTTC,CASSSWGEHQETQYF
TRBD1,-,TRBV9,TRBJ2-2,TGTGCCAGCAGCCCCAGGGGGCCCCCCCACACCGGGGAGCTGTTTTTT,CASSPRGPPHTGELFF
TRBD1,-,TRBV5-6,TRBJ1-5,TGTGCCAGCAGCTCCGGACAGGGAGATCCCCAGCATTTT,CASSSGQGDPQHF
-,-,TRBV28,TRBJ1-6,TGTGCCAGCAGTTTCCCACAGGACTATAATTCACCCCTCCACTTT,CASSFPQDYNSPLHF
-,-,TRBV6-5,TRBJ2-3,TGTGCCAGTACAGAGGGGTCAGGGGGCACAGATACGCAGTATTTT,CASTEGSGGTDTQYF
TRBD1,-,TRBV29-1,TRBJ1-1,TGCAGCGTACGGACAGGGGGCATCACTGAAGCTTTCTTT,CSVRTGGITEAFF
-,-,TRBV12-3/TRBV12-4,TRBJ2-5,TGTGCCAGCGGTGGACACGGGGAGACCCAGTACTTC,CASGGHGETQYF
-,-,TRBV6-1,TRBJ1-4,TGTGCCAGCAGTGAAGCTTGGGCGGGAGGTGCAACTAATGAAAAACTGTTTTTT,CASSEAWAGGATNEKLFF
TRBD2,-,TRBV5-8,TRBJ2-3,TGTGCCAGCAGCCGGACTAGCGGCACAGATACGCAGTATTTT,CASSRTSGTDTQYF
TRBD1,few,TRBV6-5,TRBJ1-2,TGTGCCAGCAGTTACTCTCTCGGACAGGGAGCCTATGGCTACACCTTC,CASSYSLGQGAYGYTF
-,-,TRBV5-8,TRBJ1-4,TGTGCCAGCAGCTTGGTAGCAGGGGCCCAAAAACTGTTTTTT,CASSLVAGAQKLFF
TRBD2,once,TRBV5-5,TRBJ2-1,TGTGCCAGCAGTATTTGGCTGCTAGCGGGAGGCAGCTCCTACAATGAGCAGTTCTTC,CASSIWLLAGGSSYNEQFF
-,-,TRBV19,TRBJ1-4,TGTGCCAGTAGTACTCCGGGGGCTAATGAAAAACTGTTTTTT,CASSTPGANEKLFF
TRBD1,-,TRBV6-6,TRBJ1-5,TGTGCCAGCAGTTACAAAGGGACAGGGGGAAATCAGCCCCAGCATTTT,CASSYKGTGGNQPQHF
TRBD1,once,TRBV5-1,TRBJ1-3,TGCGCCAGCAGCTTGGACGGGACAGTTGGAAACACCATATATTTT,CASSLDGTVGNTIYF
TRBD2,-,TRBV5-1,TRBJ2-3,TGCGCCAGCAGCTCCAGCGGGGGAGGCACAGATACGCAGTATTTT,CASSSSGGGTDTQYF
TRBD1,-,TRBV9,TRBJ2-7,TGTGCCAGCAGCGTAGGGCCGGACAGGGACTACGAGCAGTACTTC,CASSVGPDRDYEQYF
TRBD1,-,TRBV7-8,TRBJ2-1,TGTGCCAGCAGCCCCGACGAGGGACAGGGGACTCTTGTCCCCTACAATGAGCAGTTCTTC,CASSPDEGQGTLVPYNEQFF
-,-,TRBV13,TRBJ1-5,TGTGCCAGCAGCTTAGGCCAACAGCCCCAGCATTTT,CASSLGQQPQHF
TRBD2,-,TRBV10-2,TRBJ2-3,TGCGCCAGCAGTGATTGGCTAGCGGGCACAGGAAGCACAGATACGCAGTATTTT,CASSDWLAGTGSTDTQYF
TRBD2,-,TRBV24-1,TRBJ2-1,TGTGCCACCAGTGACAGCGGGGGGTACCACAATGAGCAGTTCTTC,CATSDSGGYHNEQFF
TRBD1,-,TRBV15,TRBJ1-5,TGTGCCACCAGCTCCGGGGGGGACAGTGGCTCTCAGCCCCAGCATTTT,CATSSGGDSGSQPQHF
-,-,TRBV19,TRBJ2-7,TGTGCCAGTAGTCCCAAGGGAGTGGGGGAGCAGTACTTC,CASSPKGVGEQYF
TRBD2,once,TRBV7-8,TRBJ2-3,TGTGCCAGCATCCAACTAGCGGATAGCACAGATACGCAGTATTTT,CASIQLADSTDTQYF
TRBD2,-,TRBV3-1/TRBV3-2,TRBJ2-5,TGTGCCAGCAGCCCTCCTAGCGGGGGGGCGGTGGAGACCCAGTACTTC,CASSPPSGGAVETQYF
-,-,TRBV3-1/TRBV3-2,TRBJ1-2,TGTGCCAGCAGCCCCGGGGGATTACGAGGCTACACCTTC,CASSPGGLRGYTF
TRBD1,-,TRBV5-6,TRBJ1-5,TGTGCCAGCAGCTTCGGGGACAGTCCCAATCAGCCCCAGCATTTT,CASSFGDSPNQPQHF
-,few,TRBV5-1,TRBJ1-4,TGCGCCAGCAGCTTGGACACAACTAATGAAAAACTGTTTTTT,CASSLDTTNEKLFF
TRBD1,-,TRBV7-9,TRBJ1-5,TGTGCCAGCAGCCTAGACAGGGGCAATCAGCCCCAGCATTTT,CASSLDRGNQPQHF